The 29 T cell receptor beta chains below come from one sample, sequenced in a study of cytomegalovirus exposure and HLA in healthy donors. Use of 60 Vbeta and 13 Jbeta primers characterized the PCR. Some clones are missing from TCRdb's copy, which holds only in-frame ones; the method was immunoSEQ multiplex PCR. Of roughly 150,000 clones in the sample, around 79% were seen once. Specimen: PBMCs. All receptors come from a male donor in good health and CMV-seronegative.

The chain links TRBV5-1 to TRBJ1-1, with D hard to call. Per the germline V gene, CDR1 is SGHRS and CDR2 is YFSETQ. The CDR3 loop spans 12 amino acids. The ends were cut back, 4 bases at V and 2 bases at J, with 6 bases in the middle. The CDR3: CASSRGNTEAFF. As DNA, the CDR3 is TGCGCCAGCAGCCGGGGAAACACTGAAGCTTTCTTT.

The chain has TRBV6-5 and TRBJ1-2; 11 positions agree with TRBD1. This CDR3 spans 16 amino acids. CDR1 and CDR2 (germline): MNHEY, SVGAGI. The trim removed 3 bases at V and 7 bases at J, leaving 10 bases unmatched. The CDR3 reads CASSYRGGQGAFGYTF. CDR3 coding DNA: TGTGCCAGCAGTTATCGGGGTGGACAGGGGGCATTTGGCTACACCTTC.

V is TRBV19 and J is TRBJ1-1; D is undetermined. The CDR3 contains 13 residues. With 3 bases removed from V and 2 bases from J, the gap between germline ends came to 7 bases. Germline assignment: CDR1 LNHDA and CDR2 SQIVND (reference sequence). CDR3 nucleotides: TGTGCCAGTAGTATGGGCACCAACACTGAAGCTTTCTTT. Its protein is CASSMGTNTEAFF.

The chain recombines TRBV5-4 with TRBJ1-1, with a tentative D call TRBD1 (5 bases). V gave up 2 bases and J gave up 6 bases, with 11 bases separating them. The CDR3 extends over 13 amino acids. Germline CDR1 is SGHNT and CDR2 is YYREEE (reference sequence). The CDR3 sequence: CASSLRGAAEAFF. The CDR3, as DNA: TGTGCCAGCAGCTTAAGGGGCGCGGCTGAAGCTTTCTTT.

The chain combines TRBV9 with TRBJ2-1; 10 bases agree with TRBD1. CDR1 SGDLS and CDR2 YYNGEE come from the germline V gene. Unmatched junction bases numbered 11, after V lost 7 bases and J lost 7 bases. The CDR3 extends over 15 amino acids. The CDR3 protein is CASGWGQGIGNEQFF. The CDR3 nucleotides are TGTGCCAGCGGTTGGGGACAGGGGATTGGGAATGAGCAGTTCTTC. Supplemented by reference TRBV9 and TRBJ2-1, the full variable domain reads DSGVTQTPKHLITATGQRVTLRCSPRSGDLSVYWYQQSLDQGLQFLIQYYNGEERAKGNILERFSAQQFPDLHSELNLSSLELGDSALYFCASGWGQGIGNEQFFGPGTRLTVL.

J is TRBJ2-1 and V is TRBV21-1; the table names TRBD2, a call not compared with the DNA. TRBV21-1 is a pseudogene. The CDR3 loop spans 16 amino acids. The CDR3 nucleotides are TGTGCCAGCAGCAAAGGACTAGCGGGAGGACCGAATGAGCAGTTCTTC. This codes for CASSKGLAGGPNEQFF.

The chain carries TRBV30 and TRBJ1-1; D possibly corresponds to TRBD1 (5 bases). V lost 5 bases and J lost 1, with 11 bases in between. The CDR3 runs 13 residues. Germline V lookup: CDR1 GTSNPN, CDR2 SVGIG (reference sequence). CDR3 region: CAWEPGGNTEAFF. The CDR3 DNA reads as TGTGCCTGGGAACCGGGGGGGAACACTGAAGCTTTCTTT.

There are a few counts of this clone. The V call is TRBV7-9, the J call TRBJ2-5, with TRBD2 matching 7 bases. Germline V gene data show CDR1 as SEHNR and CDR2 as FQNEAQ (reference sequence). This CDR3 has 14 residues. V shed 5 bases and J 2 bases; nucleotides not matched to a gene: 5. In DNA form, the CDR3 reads TGTGCCAGCAGCCTTGGACTAGGACAAGAGACCCAGTACTTC. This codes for CASSLGLGQETQYF.

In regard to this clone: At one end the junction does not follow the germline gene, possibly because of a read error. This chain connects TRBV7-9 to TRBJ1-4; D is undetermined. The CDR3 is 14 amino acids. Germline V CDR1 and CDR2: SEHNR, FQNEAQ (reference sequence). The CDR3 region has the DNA TGTTCCAGCAGCTTACCCAGATCGTTGGAAAAACTGTTTTTT. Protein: CSSSLPRSLEKLFF.

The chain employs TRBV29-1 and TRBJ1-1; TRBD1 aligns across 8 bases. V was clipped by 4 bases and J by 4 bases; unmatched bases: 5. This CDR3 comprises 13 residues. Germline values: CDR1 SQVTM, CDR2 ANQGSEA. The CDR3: CSVGTGRGTEAFF. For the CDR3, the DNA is TGCAGCGTTGGGACAGGGAGGGGCACTGAAGCTTTCTTT. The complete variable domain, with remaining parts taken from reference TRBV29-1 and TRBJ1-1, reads SAVISQKPSRDICQRGTSLTIQCQVDSQVTMMFWYRQQPGQSLTLIATANQGSEATYESGFVIDKFPISRPNLTFSTLTVSNMSPEDSSIYLCSVGTGRGTEAFFGQGTRLTVV.

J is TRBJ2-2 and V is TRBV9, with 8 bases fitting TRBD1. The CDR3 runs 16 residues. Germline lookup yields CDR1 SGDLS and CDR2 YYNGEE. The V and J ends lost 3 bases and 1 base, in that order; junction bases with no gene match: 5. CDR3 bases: TGTGCCAGCAGCGCCGGACAGGGAGAGAACACCGGGGAGCTGTTTTTT. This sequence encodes CASSAGQGENTGELFF.

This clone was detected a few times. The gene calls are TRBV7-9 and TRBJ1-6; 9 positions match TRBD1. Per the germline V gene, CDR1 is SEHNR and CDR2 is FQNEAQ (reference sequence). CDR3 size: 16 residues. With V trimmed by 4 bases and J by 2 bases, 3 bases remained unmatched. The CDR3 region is CASSSRQGAYNSPLHF. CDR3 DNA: TGTGCCAGCAGCTCAAGACAGGGGGCCTATAATTCACCCCTCCACTTT.

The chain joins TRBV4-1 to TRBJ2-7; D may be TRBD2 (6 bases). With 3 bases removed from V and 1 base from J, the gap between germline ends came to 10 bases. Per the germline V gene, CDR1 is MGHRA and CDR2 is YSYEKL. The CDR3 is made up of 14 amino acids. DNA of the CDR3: TGCGCCAGCAGCCACGATAGCGGTTCCTACGAGCAGTACTTC. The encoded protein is CASSHDSGSYEQYF.

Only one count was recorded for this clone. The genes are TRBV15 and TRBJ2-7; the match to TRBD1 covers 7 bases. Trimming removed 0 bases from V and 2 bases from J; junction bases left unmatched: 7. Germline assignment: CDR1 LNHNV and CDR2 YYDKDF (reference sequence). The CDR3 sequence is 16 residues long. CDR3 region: CATSREVGGLTYEQYF. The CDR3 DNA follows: TGTGCCACCAGCAGAGAGGTAGGGGGCCTTACCTACGAGCAGTACTTC. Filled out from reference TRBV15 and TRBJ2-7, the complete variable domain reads DAMVIQNPRYQVTQFGKPVTLSCSQTLNHNVMYWYQQKSSQAPKLLFHYYDKDFNNEADTPDNFQSRRPNTSFCFLDIRSPGLGDTAMYLCATSREVGGLTYEQYFGPGTRLTVT.

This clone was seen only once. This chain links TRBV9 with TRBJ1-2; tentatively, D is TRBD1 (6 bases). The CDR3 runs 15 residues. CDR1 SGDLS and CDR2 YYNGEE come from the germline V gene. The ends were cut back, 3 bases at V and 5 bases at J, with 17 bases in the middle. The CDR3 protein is CASSAGPRGGYGYTF. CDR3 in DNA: TGTGCCAGCAGCGCGGGTCCCAGGGGAGGGTATGGCTACACCTTC.

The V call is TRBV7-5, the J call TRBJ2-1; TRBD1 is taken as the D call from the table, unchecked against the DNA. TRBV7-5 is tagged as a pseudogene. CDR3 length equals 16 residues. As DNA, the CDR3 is TGTTCCAGAAGCTTAGTCCGACAGGGTATGGACAATGAGCAGTTCTTC. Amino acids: CSRSLVRQGMDNEQFF.

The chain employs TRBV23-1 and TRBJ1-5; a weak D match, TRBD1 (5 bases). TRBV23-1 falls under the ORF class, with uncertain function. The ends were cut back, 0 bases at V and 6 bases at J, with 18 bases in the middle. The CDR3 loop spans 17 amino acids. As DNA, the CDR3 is TGCGCCAGCAGTCAATCGAGTAGAACAGGACCCCTTCAGCCCCAGCATTTT. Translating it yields CASSQSSRTGPLQPQHF.

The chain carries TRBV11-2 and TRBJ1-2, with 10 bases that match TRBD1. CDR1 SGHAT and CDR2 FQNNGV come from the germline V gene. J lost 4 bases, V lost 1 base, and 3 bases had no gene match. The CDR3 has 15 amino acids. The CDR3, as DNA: TGTGCCAGCAGCTTAGGCGGGACAGGGGCCTATGGCTACACCTTC. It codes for CASSLGGTGAYGYTF.

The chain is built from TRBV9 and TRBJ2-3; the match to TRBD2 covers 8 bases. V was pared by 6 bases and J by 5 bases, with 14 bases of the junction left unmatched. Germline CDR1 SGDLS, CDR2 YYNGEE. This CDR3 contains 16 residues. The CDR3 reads CASTPGGRAGEDTQYF. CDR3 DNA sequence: TGTGCCAGCACCCCCGGAGGTAGAGCGGGGGAAGATACGCAGTATTTT.

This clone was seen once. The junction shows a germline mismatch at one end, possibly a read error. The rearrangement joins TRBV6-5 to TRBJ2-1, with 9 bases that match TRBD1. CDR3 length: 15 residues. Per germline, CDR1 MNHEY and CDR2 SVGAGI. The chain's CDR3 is CASGYSGQGNNEQFF. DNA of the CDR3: TGTGCCAGCGGTTACTCGGGACAGGGCAACAATGAGCAGTTCTTC.

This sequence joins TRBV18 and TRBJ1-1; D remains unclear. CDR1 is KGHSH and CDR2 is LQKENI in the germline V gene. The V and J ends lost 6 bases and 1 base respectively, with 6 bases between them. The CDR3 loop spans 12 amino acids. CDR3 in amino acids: CASSQQNTEAFF. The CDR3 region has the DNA TGTGCCAGCTCTCAACAGAACACTGAAGCTTTCTTT. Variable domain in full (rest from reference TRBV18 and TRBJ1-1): NAGVMQNPRHLVRRRGQEARLRCSPMKGHSHVYWYRQLPEEGLKFMVYLQKENIIDESGMPKERFSAEFPKEGPSILRIQQVVRGDSAAYFCASSQQNTEAFFGQGTRLTVV.

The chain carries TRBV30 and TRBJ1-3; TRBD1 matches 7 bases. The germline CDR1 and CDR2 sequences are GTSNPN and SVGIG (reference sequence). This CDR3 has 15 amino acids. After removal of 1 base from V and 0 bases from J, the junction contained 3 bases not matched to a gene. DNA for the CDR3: TGTGCCTGGAGTGCGGGACAGTTCTCTGGAAACACCATATATTTT. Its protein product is CAWSAGQFSGNTIYF.

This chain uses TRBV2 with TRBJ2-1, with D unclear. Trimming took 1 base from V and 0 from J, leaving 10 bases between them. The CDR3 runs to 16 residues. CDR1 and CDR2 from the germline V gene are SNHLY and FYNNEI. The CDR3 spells CASSEGGSFSYNEQFF. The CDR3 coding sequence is TGTGCCAGCAGTGAAGGTGGCAGTTTCTCCTACAATGAGCAGTTCTTC.

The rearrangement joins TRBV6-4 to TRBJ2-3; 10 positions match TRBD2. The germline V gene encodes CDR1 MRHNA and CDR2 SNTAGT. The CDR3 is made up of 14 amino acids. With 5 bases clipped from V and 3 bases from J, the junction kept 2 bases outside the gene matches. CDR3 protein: CASSPSGSTDTQYF. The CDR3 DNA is TGTGCCAGCAGTCCTAGCGGGAGTACAGATACGCAGTATTTT.

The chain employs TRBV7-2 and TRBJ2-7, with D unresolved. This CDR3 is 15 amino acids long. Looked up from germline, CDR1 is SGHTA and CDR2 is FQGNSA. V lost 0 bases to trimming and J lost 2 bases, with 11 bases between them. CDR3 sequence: CASSLAGQATYEQYF. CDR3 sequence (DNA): TGTGCCAGCAGCTTAGCTGGGCAGGCGACCTACGAGCAGTACTTC.

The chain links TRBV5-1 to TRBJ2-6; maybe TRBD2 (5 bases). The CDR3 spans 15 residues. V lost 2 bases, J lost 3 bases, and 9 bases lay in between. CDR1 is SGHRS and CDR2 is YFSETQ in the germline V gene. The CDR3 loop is CASSFDGLGANVLTF. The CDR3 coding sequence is TGCGCCAGCAGCTTCGACGGACTTGGGGCCAACGTCCTGACTTTC.

This chain's CDR3 is CATAGGPTDTQYF. In DNA, the CDR3 is TGTGCCACTGCGGGGGGTCCCACAGATACGCAGTATTTT. The chain employs TRBV10-3 and TRBJ2-3; 8 bases are shared with TRBD2. After removal of 10 bases from V and 2 bases from J, the junction contained 5 bases not matched to a gene. Germline values: CDR1 ENHRY, CDR2 SYGVKD. This CDR3 spans 13 amino acids.

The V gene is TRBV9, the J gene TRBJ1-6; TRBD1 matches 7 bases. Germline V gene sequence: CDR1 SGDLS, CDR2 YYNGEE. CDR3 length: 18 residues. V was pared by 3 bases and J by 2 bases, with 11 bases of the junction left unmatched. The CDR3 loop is CASSAGIRQGAYNSPLHF. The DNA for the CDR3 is TGTGCCAGCAGCGCGGGGATTAGACAGGGCGCCTATAATTCACCCCTCCACTTT.

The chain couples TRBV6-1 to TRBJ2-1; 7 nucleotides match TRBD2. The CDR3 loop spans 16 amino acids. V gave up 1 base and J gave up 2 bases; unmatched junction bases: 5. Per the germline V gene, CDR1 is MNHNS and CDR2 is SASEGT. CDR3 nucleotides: TGTGCCAGCAGTGAAGAAGCGGGACGGACCTACAATGAGCAGTTCTTC. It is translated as CASSEEAGRTYNEQFF.